There are a few counts of the clone carrying this T cell receptor beta chain. The data derive from a study of blood T cell repertoires in COVID-19. Whole-study context: Cohort 3 recovery required two negative PCRs, clearance, or symptom resolution. The origin of the acute and convalescent COVID-19 samples was the United States, Italy and Spain.

As handled by the study authors: Cell counts per sample came from amplifying reference gene primers. Libraries were prepared by immunoSEQ multiplex PCR; TCRdb keeps only in-frame clonotypes and omits some of them. From that table come the V and J calls and clone size; the DNA was used to work out D and trimming. In the table there are roughly 200,000 clones, less than 90% of which are singletons. The CDR3 is made up of 15 amino acids. Germline V gene lookup returns CDR1 MRHNA and CDR2 SNTAGT. With 5 bases removed from V and 4 bases from J, the gap between germline ends came to 17 bases. Input material: PBMCs or T cells enriched from blood (not recorded which). This sequence joins TRBV6-4 and TRBJ1-2; no firm D call. The sequence was obtained from a woman in her fifties or sixties in a cohort exposed to, infected with or recovered from COVID-19 (not recorded which). CDR3 in amino acids: CASSPEWAGSYGYTF. The CDR3 bases are TGTGCCAGCAGTCCCGAATGGGCAGGCAGCTATGGCTACACCTTC.